The source of this T cell receptor (beta chain) is a study of beta chain features in type 1 diabetes. Study-level points and caveats: Researchers report that Type 1 diabetes patients had moderately but significantly shorter TCRB CDR3s across all four CD4+ subsets. Naive, central memory and regulatory TCRB repertoires appeared more similar among patients than healthy donors. PCR might preferentially amplify shorter templates, equally in patients and controls. Insertions at VDJ junctions were less frequent in type 1 diabetes patients. These patients also deleted more nucleotides at the same junctions.

A word on this clone: Its specificity is unknown. With a much larger clone just one base away, this may be a read error.

Germline CDR1 reads SGHTA; CDR2 reads FQGNSA. The CDR3 extends over 11 amino acids. Trimming removed 5 bases at V and 2 bases at J, with 4 bases between. Reverse transcribing all isolated RNA meant expressed TCRB transcripts were sequenced. Assay used: immunoSEQ multiplex PCR; TCRdb lists only in-frame clones, some missing. In the table there are hundreds of thousands of clones, roughly 12% of which are singletons. The sequence came from a man between 18 and 35 years old in good health. The genes are TRBV7-2 and TRBJ2-7; D not resolved. The sequenced sample consisted of naive CD4+ T cells from blood. DNA for the CDR3: TGTGCCAGCAGCCACACCTACGAGCAGTACTTC. Encoded protein: CASSHTYEQYF.